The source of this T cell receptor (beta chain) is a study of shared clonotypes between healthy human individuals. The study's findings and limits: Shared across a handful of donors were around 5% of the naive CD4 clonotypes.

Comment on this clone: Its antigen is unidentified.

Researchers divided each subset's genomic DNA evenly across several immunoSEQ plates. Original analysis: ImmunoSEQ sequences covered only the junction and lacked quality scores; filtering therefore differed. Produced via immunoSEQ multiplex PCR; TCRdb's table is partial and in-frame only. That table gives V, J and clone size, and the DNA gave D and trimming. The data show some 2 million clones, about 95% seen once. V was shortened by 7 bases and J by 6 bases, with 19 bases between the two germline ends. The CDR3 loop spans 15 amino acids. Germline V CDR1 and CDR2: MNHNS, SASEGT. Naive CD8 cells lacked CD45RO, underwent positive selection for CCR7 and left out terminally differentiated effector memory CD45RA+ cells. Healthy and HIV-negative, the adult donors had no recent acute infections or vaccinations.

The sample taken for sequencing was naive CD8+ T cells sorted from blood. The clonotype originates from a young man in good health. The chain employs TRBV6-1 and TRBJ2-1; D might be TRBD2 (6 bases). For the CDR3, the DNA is TGTGCCAGCACCCCCGGGAGACATCCGGGCAATGAGCAGTTCTTC. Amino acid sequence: CASTPGRHPGNEQFF.